This paragraph reports one TCR beta chain. J lost 5 bases, V lost 4 bases, and 4 bases had no gene match. The length of the CDR3 is 13 residues. Germline V gene sequence: CDR1 SGHDN, CDR2 FVKESK. The sample is drawn from a study of blood T cell repertoires in COVID-19. Study-level background: From the United States, Italy and Spain came samples of acute and convalescent COVID-19. T cells, B-cell-depleted T cells, or PBMCs provided the cDNA or gDNA that served as material.

Per the original methods: Estimated nucleated cell counts came from reference gene primer amplification. Sequencing was performed with immunoSEQ multiplex PCR; in TCRdb, only in-frame clones are kept and a portion is missing. D and trimming were read from the DNA, whereas the V and J calls and clone size are those reported in that table. The data contain around 460,000 clones, around nine tenths of them singletons. The Seattle site enrolled patients during active infection and followed them longitudinally. Sequenced input: peripheral blood. V gene TRBV14 combines with J gene TRBJ2-5; 7 bases map to TRBD2. This TCR came from a man aged 18 to 30 with COVID-19, enrolled during active disease. This CDR3 is CASSLGLDETQYF. The CDR3 DNA reads TGTGCCAGCAGCCTAGGACTAGATGAGACCCAGTACTTC.